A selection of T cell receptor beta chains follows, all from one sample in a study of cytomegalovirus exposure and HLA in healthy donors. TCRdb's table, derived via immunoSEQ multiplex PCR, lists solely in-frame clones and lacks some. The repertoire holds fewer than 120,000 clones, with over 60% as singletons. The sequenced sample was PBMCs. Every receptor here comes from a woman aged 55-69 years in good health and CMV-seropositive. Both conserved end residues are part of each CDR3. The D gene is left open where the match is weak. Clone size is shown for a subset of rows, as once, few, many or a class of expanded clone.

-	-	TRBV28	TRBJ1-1	CASSLVGGITEAFF	TGTGCCAGCAGTTTGGTGGGGGGAATTACTGAAGCTTTCTTT
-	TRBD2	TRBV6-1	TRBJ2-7	CASREGGGAESQYF	TGTGCCAGCAGGGAGGGCGGGGGGGCGGAATCCCAGTACTTC
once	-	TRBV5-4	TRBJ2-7	CASRVGSGGYEQYF	TGTGCCAGCAGGGTGGGTAGCGGCGGCTACGAGCAGTACTTC
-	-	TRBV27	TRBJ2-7	CASSLLWTDGEQYF	TGTGCCAGCAGTTTGCTCTGGACAGATGGCGAGCAGTACTTC
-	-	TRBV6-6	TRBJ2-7	CASSYSTPSSYEQYF	TGTGCCAGCAGTTACTCGACGCCTAGCTCCTACGAGCAGTACTTC
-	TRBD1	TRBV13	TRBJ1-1	CASSGTGAEAFF	TGTGCCAGCAGCGGTACAGGGGCTGAAGCTTTCTTT
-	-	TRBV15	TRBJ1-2	CATSRDGRGTDGYTF	TGTGCCACCAGCAGAGATGGGAGGGGAACGGATGGCTACACCTTC
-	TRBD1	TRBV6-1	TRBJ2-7	CASSNLRQGFFEQYF	TGTGCCAGCAGTAACTTAAGACAGGGTTTTTTCGAGCAGTACTTC
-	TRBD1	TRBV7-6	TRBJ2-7	CASSLVERDSAYEQYF	TGTGCCAGCAGCTTAGTAGAAAGGGACAGCGCCTACGAGCAGTACTTC
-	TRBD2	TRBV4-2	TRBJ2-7	CASSQVQWLADSKNEQYF	TGTGCCAGCAGCCAAGTCCAGTGGCTAGCGGACTCCAAGAACGAGCAGTACTTC
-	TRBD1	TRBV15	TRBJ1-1	CATSRTGTGGTEAFF	TGTGCCACCAGCAGAACCGGGACAGGGGGAACTGAAGCTTTCTTT
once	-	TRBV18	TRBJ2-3	CASSPSGGTDTQYF	TGTGCCAGCTCACCTAGCGGAGGGACAGATACGCAGTATTTT
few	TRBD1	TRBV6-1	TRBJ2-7	CASRQDRGRVYEQYF	TGTGCCAGCAGACAAGACAGGGGGCGCGTCTACGAGCAGTACTTC
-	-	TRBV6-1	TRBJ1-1	CASSPKNTEAFF	TGTGCCAGCAGTCCCAAGAACACTGAAGCTTTCTTT
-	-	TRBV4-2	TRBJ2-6	CASSQDRGTGANVLTF	TGTGCCAGCAGCCAAGACCGAGGAACTGGGGCCAACGTCCTGACTTTC
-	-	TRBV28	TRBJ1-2	CASSFGSSFGGYTF	TGTGCCAGCAGTTTCGGGAGTTCGTTCGGTGGCTACACCTTC
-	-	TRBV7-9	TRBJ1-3	CSSSLVGAGPGNTIYF	TGTTCCAGCAGCTTAGTGGGGGCTGGGCCTGGAAACACCATATATTTT
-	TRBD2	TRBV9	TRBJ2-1	CASGGLGSYNEQFF	TGTGCCAGCGGGGGACTAGGGTCCTACAATGAGCAGTTCTTC
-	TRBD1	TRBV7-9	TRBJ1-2	CASSQIGGDYGYTF	TGTGCCAGCAGTCAAATAGGGGGCGACTATGGCTACACCTTC
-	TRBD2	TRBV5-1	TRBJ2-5	CASSFGTSEETQYF	TGCGCCAGCAGCTTCGGGACTAGCGAGGAGACCCAGTACTTC
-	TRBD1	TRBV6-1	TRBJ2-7	CASRRQGANEQYF	TGTGCCAGCAGAAGACAGGGGGCAAATGAGCAGTACTTC
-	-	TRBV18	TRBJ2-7	CASSSRQVQGYEQYF	TGTGCCAGCTCATCCCGACAGGTCCAGGGCTACGAGCAGTACTTC
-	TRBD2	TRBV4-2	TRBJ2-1	CASSQPLAGSYNEQFF	TGTGCCAGCAGCCAACCCCTAGCGGGTTCCTACAATGAGCAGTTCTTC
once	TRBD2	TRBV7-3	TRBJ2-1	CASSPDSGSVEFF	TGTGCCAGCAGCCCCGATAGCGGGAGTGTGGAGTTCTTC
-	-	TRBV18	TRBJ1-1	CASSPAGQGSTEAFF	TGTGCCAGCTCACCAGCCGGGCAGGGGAGTACTGAAGCTTTCTTT
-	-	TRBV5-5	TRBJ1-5	CASSPSRPQHF	TGTGCCAGCAGCCCTTCCCGGCCCCAGCATTTT
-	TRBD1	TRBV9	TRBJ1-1	CASSVSQGGVAEAFF	TGTGCCAGCAGCGTATCCCAGGGGGGAGTCGCTGAAGCTTTCTTT
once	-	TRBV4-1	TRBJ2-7	CASSQGLRGRRYEQYF	TGCGCCAGCAGCCAAGGTTTACGGGGAAGGCGCTACGAGCAGTACTTC